The 8 T cell receptor beta chains below come from one sample, sequenced in a study of T cell clonality in common variable immunodeficiency. Notes on the study in general: Common variable immunodeficiency TCR beta sequences reportedly had fewer deletions and N-nucleotide insertions.

Their antigens remain unidentified. Sequencing was performed with immunoSEQ multiplex PCR; in TCRdb, only in-frame clones are kept and a portion is missing. The profile covers some 19,000 clones, none occurring a single time. The sample comprised peripheral blood mononuclear cells. Receptors were obtained from a human donor with common variable immunodeficiency.

The sample holds many counts of this clone. The observed sequence ends 3 residues before the CDR3 terminus, with the missing tail filled in from the germline J gene. The chain recombines TRBV5-1 with TRBJ2-3, with no clear D. V lost 4 bases, J lost 0 bases, and 3 bases lay in between. CDR1 SGHRS and CDR2 YFSETQ come from the germline V gene. CDR3 length equals 12 residues. The CDR3 here is CASSTSTDTQYF. The CDR3 bases that were read are TGCGCCAGCAGCACTAGCACAGATACG.

Note on this clone: The read falls 3 residues short of the CDR3 end, and the missing part is taken from the germline J gene. This rearrangement joins TRBV6-2 or TRBV6-3 to TRBJ2-3; 8 bases map to TRBD2. CDR1 and CDR2 (germline): MNHEY, SVGEGT. The CDR3 has 16 residues. After removal of 2 bases from V and 3 bases from J, the junction contained 7 bases not matched to a gene. This CDR3 reads CASSYGIAGITDTQYF. The CDR3 bases that were read are TGTGCCAGCAGTTACGGAATAGCGGGGATAACAGATACG.

There are a few counts of this clone. CDR3 DNA, as far as it was read: TGTGCCAGCAGTGTACAGGGGATGATGAACACTGAA. Translation gives CASSVQGMMNTE. The full-length CDR3 reads as CASSVQGMMNTEAFF. V is TRBV2 and J is TRBJ1-1; 7 bases line up with TRBD1. The DNA ends 3 residues before the CDR3 does, and the rest of the CDR3 is filled in from the germline J gene. V lost 4 bases and J lost 0; bases outside the gene matches: 5. The CDR3 sequence is 15 residues long. Germline CDR1 SNHLY, CDR2 FYNNEI.

This clone has more than one count but fewer than ten. The read stops 3 residues short of the end of the CDR3; the missing end is completed from the germline J gene. The chain carries TRBV7-9 and TRBJ1-2; D is undetermined. V was clipped by 6 bases and J by 2 bases, with 16 bases between them. The CDR3 is 15 residues long. Germline V lookup: CDR1 SEHNR, CDR2 FQNEAQ (reference sequence). The CDR3 loop reads CASSPALATNYGYTF. CDR3 DNA (partial): TGTGCCAGCAGTCCAGCCCTAGCCACCAACTATGGC.

This clone was detected many times. The read falls 3 residues short of the CDR3 end, and the missing part is taken from the germline J gene. The chain uses TRBV5-4 and TRBJ2-5; TRBD1 agrees at 7 bases. The CDR3 runs 14 residues. The V gene end was trimmed by 6 bases and the J gene end by 5 bases; junction bases not matched to a gene: 10. The V gene's germline CDR1 is SGHNT and CDR2 YYREEE (reference sequence). The CDR3 spells CASNYRGRYETQYF. CDR3 bases read: TGTGCCAGCAACTACAGGGGTCGGTACGAGACC.

The CDR3 loop reads CASSQPPGTDNNSPLHF. CDR3 DNA, as far as it was read: TGTGCCAGCAGCCAGCCCCCCGGGACTGATAATAATTCACCC. The chain links TRBV7-7 to TRBJ1-6; D is perhaps TRBD1 (5 bases). From the germline J gene comes the end of the CDR3, since the read stops 3 residues before it. This CDR3 is built from 17 residues. CDR1 is SSHAT, CDR2 FNYEAQ, per germline (reference sequence). The V end was cut by 5 bases, the J end by 5 bases, with 19 bases between.

This clone showed up many times. The read halts 3 residues ahead of the CDR3 end, with the missing end drawn from the germline J gene. The rearrangement links TRBV2 to TRBJ2-6, with 9 bases aligning to TRBD1. Germline V gene lookup returns CDR1 SNHLY and CDR2 FYNNEI. The CDR3 is made up of 13 amino acids. The CDR3: CASSPGQGFFLTF. CDR3 DNA (partial): TGTGCCAGCAGCCCAGGACAGGGGTTTTTC.

This clone has a handful of counts. The sequenced fragment ends 3 residues before the CDR3 boundary, so the rest is inferred from the germline J gene. The genes are TRBV7-6 and TRBJ2-2; no firm D call. The V and J ends lost 4 bases and 4 bases respectively, with 4 bases between them. Germline V gene sequence: CDR1 SGHVS, CDR2 FNYEAQ. The CDR3 length is 12 residues. The sequenced part of the CDR3 DNA is TGTGCCAGCAGCTCCGTCACCGGGGAG. Amino acids: CASSSVTGE. The whole CDR3 sequence reads CASSSVTGELFF.